The clone carrying this TCR beta chain showed up many times. Antigen specificity is unknown. This entry comes from a study of blood T cells in healthy people across ages. Overall study findings and caveats: Per million T cells, the diversity of TCR beta decreased roughly linearly as age advanced. Naive T cell percentage showed a strong correlation with the diversity of TCR beta. One million T cells yielded diversity estimates that were considered underestimates.

Next came a second PCR, run for about 7 to 12 cycles, which used a sample-barcoded 5' primer along with a J-beta primer mix. TCRdb fed the 5' RACE reads into MiXCR, producing one record per CDR3 protein. The table has fewer than 900,000 distinct CDR3 sequences, approximately 43% seen once; the top ten hold roughly 19%. Isolating PBMCs gave at least 6 million of these cells per sample. V lost 1 base to trimming and J lost 7 bases, with 3 bases between them. The CDR3 consists of 11 residues. Germline CDR1 reads LGHDT; CDR2 reads YNNKEL (reference sequence). The rearrangement uses TRBV3-1 and TRBJ2-3; D gene unclear. This sequence originates from a woman aged 55-70 years in good health. Sequencing was done on a sample of blood. CDR3 bases: TGTGCCAGCAGCCAAGCACATACGCAGTATTTT. As protein: CASSQAHTQYF.